The T cell receptor (beta chain) under discussion was sequenced for a study of CD8+ T cells in alopecia areata. V gave up 5 bases and J gave up 0 bases, with 10 bases separating them. CDR1 SQVTM and CDR2 ANQGSEA come from the germline V gene. The CDR3 runs to 13 residues. Of note for this clone: Its antigen is not identified.

After isolation, RNA underwent reverse transcription to generate cDNA as the sequencing template. The data were produced by immunoSEQ multiplex PCR, yet TCRdb's version contains in-frame clones alone and is incomplete. This sample yields around 180,000 clones, of which about three fifths are seen a single time; about 1.3% belongs to the top ten. Study results and limitations: Elevated clonality characterized lesional scalp relative to normal scalp, particularly in alopecia totalis/universalis. Persistence in scalp and blood during tofacitinib was observed for many expanded lesional clones.

Treatment defined: oral pan-JAK inhibitor, 5-10 mg twice daily. This material consisted of CD4+ T cells sorted from blood, taken around week 49, from a patient treated with tofacitinib. This receptor was obtained from a human donor with alopecia areata. The rearrangement links TRBV29-1 to TRBJ1-1; no clear D. CDR3 nucleotide sequence: TGCAGCGTTCTGCGGCGACTGAACACTGAAGCTTTCTTT. As protein: CSVLRRLNTEAFF.